The clone carrying this TCR beta chain was recorded a few times. The bulk TCR libraries were made with methods described before and with listed TCR primers. Via MiXCR, TCRdb re-called the PCR reads, giving one row per CDR3 protein. Of about 330,000 distinct CDR3 sequences listed, 24% were seen once; the top ten hold around 0.76%. The data are from a study of molecular identifiers for immune sequencing clone quantification. CDR3 size: 18 residues. V gave up 0 bases and J gave up 0 bases, with 17 bases separating them. Germline V CDR1 and CDR2: MNHEY, SMNVEV (reference sequence). Sequencing was performed on naive CD8+ T cells from blood, with Jurkat cell RNA spiked in. The sample's subset: FACS-sorted CD8+CD4-CCR7+CD45RA+ naive T cells. This rearrangement joins TRBV27 to TRBJ1-1, with D perhaps matching TRBD1 (6 bases). The clonotype comes from a human donor in good health. Some libraries in this study had Jurkat cell RNA spiked in. The DNA of the CDR3 is TGTGCCAGCAGTTTATCGGAGAACAGGGTCGGCATGAACACTGAAGCTTTCTTT. Translated, it gives CASSLSENRVGMNTEAFF.